This T cell receptor (beta chain) was recorded in a study of cytomegalovirus exposure and HLA in healthy donors. Concerning this clone itself: The antigen is unknown.

Germline V gene sequence: CDR1 MNHNS, CDR2 SASEGT. The CDR3 spans 14 residues. Vbeta (60) and Jbeta (13) primers were used in the PCR. Clones were sequenced by immunoSEQ multiplex PCR, and TCRdb holds only the in-frame ones, with some missing. The data contain about 110,000 clones, over 75% of them seen just once; the ten biggest clones take up over 6.5%. Study results and caveats: What TCR beta sequences reportedly achieved was accurate prediction of HLA-A and HLA-B alleles in most subjects. TCR beta V segments were, for the most part, productive about 87% or about 30% of the time in an earlier analysis. Other equally common chains were less clonally expanded than HLA-associated TCR beta chains, a later analysis showed.

The origin of this receptor is a middle-aged woman in good health and CMV-seropositive. V and J are TRBV6-1 and TRBJ2-5; 7 positions agree with TRBD2. The DNA end favors TRBJ2-7, so the J call may be wrong. The sequencing sample was made of PBMCs. CDR3 amino acids: CASSIAGDSYEQYF. The CDR3 bases are TGTGCCAGCTCAATAGCGGGCGACTCCTACGAGCAGTACTTC.